The rows below give T cell receptor beta chains drawn from one sample of a study of blood T cell repertoires in COVID-19. The data were produced by immunoSEQ multiplex PCR, yet TCRdb's version contains in-frame clones alone and is incomplete. The top ten clones hold approximately 11% of a sample with over 100,000 clones, about 85% of them seen once. Sequenced: peripheral blood. Every receptor here comes from a man aged 80 or over with acute or convalescent COVID-19. CDR3s include the opening cysteine and the closing phenylalanine or tryptophan. The D gene is left open where the match is weak. Where a row states a size, it is once, few, many or the class of an expanded clone; other rows omit it.

CDR3aa,abundance,v_gene,d_gene,len
CASSQDEAGGYYGYTF,-,TRBV4-1,TRBD1,16
CASSREDRGPWAGNTIYF,once,TRBV6-6,TRBD1,18
CASRRTSGRGDTQYF,-,TRBV28,TRBD2,15
CSVAPGGHKNTEAFF,-,TRBV29-1,-,15
CASSAAPGTERYGYTF,-,TRBV7-8,TRBD1,16
CASSEQGSTEAFF,once,TRBV5-1,-,13
CASSGQGFGNYGYTF,-,TRBV7-2,-,15
CASSLASGRGSYNEQFF,-,TRBV5-6,TRBD2,17
CASSKRDGAFLALDTEAFF,once,TRBV21-1,-,19
CASINRGDSYEQYF,-,TRBV2,TRBD1,14
CASRAGTGAYTEAFF,-,TRBV28,TRBD1,15
CASRRELDTGELFF,-,TRBV4-2,-,14
CASSFGGSGNGELFF,-,TRBV5-4,TRBD2,15
CATSQGAGLDTQYF,-,TRBV24-1,TRBD1,14
CASRPTSGSRYNEQFF,-,TRBV5-1,TRBD2,16
CATSDLFGRGSNEQFF,-,TRBV24-1,TRBD1,16
CASSPHRGEDTEAFF,-,TRBV11-2,TRBD1,15
CASSYGQFRSGNTIYF,once,TRBV7-8,-,16
CASRLAVRVDEQYF,-,TRBV10-1,TRBD2,14
CASGRQTPNTGELFF,-,TRBV2,-,15
CASSPGDRMNTEAFF,-,TRBV5-1,TRBD1,15
CASSFFGGDAEAFF,-,TRBV23-1,-,14
CASSKDSLYGYTF,-,TRBV6-5,-,13
CASSQQLSGNTIYF,-,TRBV3-1/TRBV3-2,-,14
CASSQDQMAGEAFF,once,TRBV4-1,-,14
CASSQVAAGTEAFF,-,TRBV14,-,14
CASSLAHFSYNEQFF,-,TRBV6-2/TRBV6-3,-,15
CASSFDPTGYGYTF,-,TRBV5-5,-,14
CASSEEISGTLSYEQYF,-,TRBV6-1,TRBD2,17
CASSLVRVAVKKVAFF,once,TRBV11-3,-,16
CSVWTGYSMGSEQYF,-,TRBV29-1,TRBD1,15
CARSSKNHIGLVTGELFF,once,TRBV5-3,TRBD2,18
CASSSPGRSGFGLETQYF,-,TRBV28,TRBD2,18
CASSLDGGGTDTQYF,-,TRBV5-4,TRBD2,15